The rows below give T cell receptor beta chains drawn from one sample of a study of CD8 T cells in ankylosing spondylitis. TCRdb reprocessed the 5' RACE reads with MiXCR, giving one entry per CDR3 protein. The sample has under 200,000 distinct CDR3 sequences, around 10% seen once; the top ten hold just under 30%. Material: blood, either unsorted or a sorted T cell fraction (not recorded which). The receptors come from a male donor with ankylosing spondylitis or in good health (not recorded which). CDR3s include the opening cysteine and the closing phenylalanine or tryptophan. The D gene is left open where the match is weak. Size is stated for part of the rows, as once, few or many counts, or as a class when the clone is expanded.

D gene	V gene	J gene	clone size	CDR3 DNA	CDR3 protein
TRBD2	TRBV5-1	TRBJ2-3	many	TGCGCCAGCAGTAACGGGAGGGAGAGGGAGTATTTT	CASSNGREREYF
-	TRBV28	TRBJ1-2	-	TGTGCCACCACTGAGCGCAACTATGGCTACACCTTC	CATTERNYGYTF
-	TRBV19	TRBJ2-1	many	TGTGCCAGTAGTGGGGGGGGGGCCCCTAACAATGAGCAGTTCTTC	CASSGGGAPNNEQFF
TRBD2	TRBV18	TRBJ2-7	many	TGTGCCAGCTCACTAGAACCTCTAGCGGGAGTGGGGTACGAGCAGTACTTC	CASSLEPLAGVGYEQYF
-	TRBV6-1	TRBJ2-6	many	TGTGCCAGCAAAACCCTCGGGTCTGGGGCCAACGTCCTGACTTTC	CASKTLGSGANVLTF
-	TRBV6-5	TRBJ2-3	many	TGTGCCAGCAGTTACTCGAGGGTGGGCGATACGCAGTATTTT	CASSYSRVGDTQYF
-	TRBV20-1	TRBJ1-2	many	TGCAGTGCTAGGGGATCGGGGGGGGATAACTATGGCTACACCTTC	CSARGSGGDNYGYTF
TRBD1	TRBV10-3	TRBJ1-3	few	TGTGCCATCGGGCCGACAGGGAATGGAAACACCATATATTTT	CAIGPTGNGNTIYF
-	TRBV20-1	TRBJ2-1	many	TGCAGTGCTTTTAGAATCGGGGCCCTCAATGAGCAGTTCTTC	CSAFRIGALNEQFF
TRBD1	TRBV25-1	TRBJ2-7	many	TGTGCCAGCAGTGGGGGCCCGGGGACAGTCAGTCAGTACTTC	CASSGGPGTVSQYF
TRBD2	TRBV15	TRBJ2-1	few	TGTGCCACCAGGACTAGCGGGAGTGTTGAGCAGTTCTTC	CATRTSGSVEQFF
TRBD2	TRBV6-1	TRBJ2-1	many	TGTGCCAGCAGGGCTGGGACTAGCGGGGGAGAGCAGTTCTTC	CASRAGTSGGEQFF
-	TRBV5-1	TRBJ2-7	many	TGCGCCAGCAGCTTGGATTATAACTACGAGCAGTACTTC	CASSLDYNYEQYF
TRBD1	TRBV5-1	TRBJ2-5	many	TGCGCCAGCAGCTGGAGGACAGGGGATTTGGAGACCCAGTACTTC	CASSWRTGDLETQYF
-	TRBV29-1	TRBJ2-1	many	TGCAGCGTTGGGACCTACAATGAGCAGTTCTTC	CSVGTYNEQFF
-	TRBV19	TRBJ2-7	-	TGTGCCAGTAGTCCACTAACACAGGGTGGCACCTACGAGCAGTACTTC	CASSPLTQGGTYEQYF
-	TRBV7-2	TRBJ2-5	-	TGTGCCAGCAGCACAAGGGGGCTAGCGGGCACCCCACAGACCCAGTACTTC	CASSTRGLAGTPQTQYF
TRBD2	TRBV7-6	TRBJ2-1	-	TGTGCCAGCAGCTCGACTAGCAGAACCTACAATGAGCAGTTCTTC	CASSSTSRTYNEQFF
-	TRBV9	TRBJ2-7	many	TGTGCCAGCAGCGTAGGTAAGAGCTCCTACGAGCAGTACTTC	CASSVGKSSYEQYF
-	TRBV29-1	TRBJ2-2	many	TGCAGCGTCCTTTCCCGGGCGCCCACCGGGGAGCTGTTTTTT	CSVLSRAPTGELFF
-	TRBV6-1	TRBJ1-4	many	TGTGCCAGCAGCTCAGGGGTCGCGAATAATGAAAAACTGTTTTTT	CASSSGVANNEKLFF
TRBD1	TRBV4-1	TRBJ2-2	few	TGCGCCAGCAGCCAAGAGGCAGGGGGCAGTTGGACCGGGGAGCTGTTTTTT	CASSQEAGGSWTGELFF
TRBD2	TRBV10-2	TRBJ2-3	-	TGCGCCAGCAGCCGCAGACAAGGACTAGCGGGGGGTGCAGATACGCAGTATTTT	CASSRRQGLAGGADTQYF
-	TRBV7-8	TRBJ1-1	-	TGTGCCAGCAGCTTAGATGACTCAAATTACGCGGCTTTCTTT	CASSLDDSNYAAFF
TRBD1	TRBV7-9	TRBJ1-2	-	TGTGCCAGCAGCTCCACCCTTACAGGGGCCGGCTATGGCTACACCTTC	CASSSTLTGAGYGYTF
TRBD2	TRBV3-1	TRBJ2-1	many	TGTGCCAGCAGCCAAGAATCGGGAGGGAGGAATGAGCAGTTCTTC	CASSQESGGRNEQFF